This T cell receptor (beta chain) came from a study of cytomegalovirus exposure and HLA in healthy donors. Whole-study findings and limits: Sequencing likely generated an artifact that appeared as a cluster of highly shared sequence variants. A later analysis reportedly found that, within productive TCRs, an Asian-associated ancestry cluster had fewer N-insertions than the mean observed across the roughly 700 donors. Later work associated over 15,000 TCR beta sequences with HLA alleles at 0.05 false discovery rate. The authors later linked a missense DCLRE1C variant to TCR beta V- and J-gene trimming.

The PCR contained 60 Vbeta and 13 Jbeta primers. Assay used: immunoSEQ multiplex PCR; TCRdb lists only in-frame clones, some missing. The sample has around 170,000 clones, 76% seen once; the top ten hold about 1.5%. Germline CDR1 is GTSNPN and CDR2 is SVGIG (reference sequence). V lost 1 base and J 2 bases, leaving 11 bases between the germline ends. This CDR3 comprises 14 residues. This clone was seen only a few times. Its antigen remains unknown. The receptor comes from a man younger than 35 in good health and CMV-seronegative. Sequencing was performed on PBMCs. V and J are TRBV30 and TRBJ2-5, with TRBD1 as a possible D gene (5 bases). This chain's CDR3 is CAWSDGSGQETQYF. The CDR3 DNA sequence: TGTGCCTGGAGTGATGGGTCAGGGCAAGAGACCCAGTACTTC.